A single sample is the source of the 26 T cell receptor beta chains below, sequenced in a study of blood T cell repertoires in COVID-19. Some clones are missing from TCRdb's copy, which holds only in-frame ones; the method was immunoSEQ multiplex PCR. Of approximately 150,000 clones listed, roughly 86% were seen once; the top ten hold 3% to 3.5%. The source material was PBMCs or T cells enriched from blood (not recorded which). The receptors originated from a woman in her forties or fifties with acute COVID-19.

This clone showed up just once. This chain links TRBV3-1 (or the pseudogene TRBV3-2) with TRBJ2-7; 11 positions agree with TRBD2. CDR3 size: 18 residues. Germline V gene lookup returns CDR1 LGHDT and CDR2 YNNKEL (reference sequence). V trimming: 0 bases; J trimming: 4 bases; junction bases outside the gene matches: 11. Here the CDR3 reads CASSQDRASGRKGYEQYF. Written as DNA, the CDR3 is TGTGCCAGCAGCCAAGATCGGGCTAGCGGGAGGAAGGGGTACGAGCAGTACTTC.

V and J are TRBV11-2 and TRBJ1-3; D not certain. The V and J ends lost 5 bases and 8 bases respectively, with 22 bases between them. The length of the CDR3 is 16 residues. The V gene's germline CDR1 is SGHAT and CDR2 FQNNGV. CDR3 in DNA: TGTGCCAGCAGCCTAACCTCAATCTCGGCGGGAGACACCATATATTTT. It yields the protein CASSLTSISAGDTIYF.

V gene TRBV19 combines with J gene TRBJ2-1, with 10 nucleotides matching TRBD2. The CDR3 consists of 15 residues. Germline lookup yields CDR1 LNHDA and CDR2 SQIVND (reference sequence). J gave up 7 bases and V 3 bases, and 6 bases lay outside the gene matches. CDR3 coding DNA: TGTGCCAGTAGTATCGGACTAGCGGTCGGGAATGAGCAGTTCTTC. Its protein is CASSIGLAVGNEQFF. Variable domain in full (rest from reference TRBV19 and TRBJ2-1): DGGITQSPKYLFRKEGQNVTLSCEQNLNHDAMYWYRQDPGQGLRLIYYSQIVNDFQKGDIAEGYSVSREKKESFPLTVTSAQKNPTAFYLCASSIGLAVGNEQFFGPGTRLTVL.

The chain is built from TRBV7-8 and TRBJ1-1, with 8 bases aligning to TRBD1. After removal of 8 bases from V and 5 bases from J, the junction contained 7 bases not matched to a gene. The length of the CDR3 is 13 residues. Germline CDR1 SGHVS, CDR2 FQNEAQ. CDR3: CASARGRWTEAFF. As DNA, the CDR3 is TGTGCCAGCGCCAGGGGGCGATGGACTGAAGCTTTCTTT.

J is TRBJ2-7 and V is TRBV19; TRBD2 matches 7 bases. This CDR3 contains 13 residues. V shed 3 bases and J 6 bases; nucleotides not matched to a gene: 5. Germline V CDR1 and CDR2: LNHDA, SQIVND (reference sequence). The CDR3 nucleotides read TGTGCCAGTAGTATCGTCGCTAGCGGCGAGCAGTACTTC. Protein product: CASSIVASGEQYF.

CDR3: CASSPGQSTGELFF. CDR3 coding DNA: TGTGCCAGCAGCCCGGGACAGAGCACCGGGGAGCTGTTTTTT. V usage is TRBV9 and J usage is TRBJ2-2; 7 nucleotides match TRBD1. The CDR3 extends over 14 amino acids. Per the germline V gene, CDR1 is SGDLS and CDR2 is YYNGEE. V was pared by 4 bases and J by 4 bases, with 4 bases of the junction left unmatched.

This chain connects TRBV9 to TRBJ2-1, with 9 bases identical to TRBD2. CDR1 SGDLS and CDR2 YYNGEE come from the germline V gene. CDR3 size: 15 residues. V shed 3 bases and J 6 bases; nucleotides not matched to a gene: 7. The CDR3 is CASSETSGVINEQFF. The CDR3 DNA reads TGTGCCAGCAGCGAGACTAGCGGTGTAATCAATGAGCAGTTCTTC.

The V and J genes are TRBV2 and TRBJ1-5; 9 bases align to TRBD1. CDR3 size: 17 residues. J was trimmed by 6 bases and V by 4 bases; bases with no gene match: 13. Germline lookup yields CDR1 SNHLY and CDR2 FYNNEI. CDR3 sequence (DNA): TGTGCCAGCAGTGGGGGAACCCCGGGACAGGGTTCTCAGCCCCAGCATTTT. Amino acid sequence: CASSGGTPGQGSQPQHF.

The rearrangement joins TRBV9 to TRBJ2-5, with 11 bases that match TRBD2. This CDR3 is 18 amino acids long. V was clipped by 4 bases and J by 5 bases; unmatched bases: 16. Germline loops: CDR1 SGDLS, CDR2 YYNGEE. CDR3 bases: TGTGCCAGCAGCAAAGGGGGGCTAGCGGGAGGTACTCGCGAGACCCAGTACTTC. The encoded protein is CASSKGGLAGGTRETQYF.

The chain is built from TRBV29-1 and TRBJ2-1, with TRBD2 matching over 11 bases. The CDR3 runs 16 residues. With 4 bases clipped from V and 0 bases from J, the junction kept 5 bases outside the gene matches. CDR1 is SQVTM, CDR2 ANQGSEA, per germline. The CDR3 bases are TGCAGCGTTGGAAGGCTAGCGGGAGGCTCCTACAATGAGCAGTTCTTC. The encoded protein is CSVGRLAGGSYNEQFF.

This chain uses TRBV11-2 with TRBJ1-2; 7 nucleotides match TRBD1. V lost 1 base, J lost 9 bases, and 11 bases stayed unmatched. The CDR3 length is 15 residues. Germline assignment: CDR1 SGHAT and CDR2 FQNNGV. CDR3 loop: CASSLASGLDRSYTF. CDR3 in DNA: TGTGCCAGCAGCTTAGCCAGTGGGTTGGACAGGAGCTACACCTTC.

The CDR3 protein is CASNSGGLDTDTQYF. The CDR3 DNA is TGTGCCAGTAATTCAGGGGGGCTAGACACAGATACGCAGTATTTT. The gene calls are TRBV19 and TRBJ2-3; tentative D call: TRBD1 (7 bases). Per the germline V gene, CDR1 is LNHDA and CDR2 is SQIVND (reference sequence). The CDR3 sequence is 15 residues long. The germline V and J ends were trimmed by 7 bases and 2 bases, with 16 bases remaining between them.

V is TRBV13 and J is TRBJ2-5; D not certain. The CDR3 has 13 residues. Per the germline V gene, CDR1 is PRHDT and CDR2 is FYEKMQ (reference sequence). Trimming removed 5 bases from V and 6 bases from J, with 13 bases in between. CDR3 sequence (DNA): TGTGCCAGCAGCCAACTCGGTCCCCAGACCCAGTACTTC. Translated, it gives CASSQLGPQTQYF.

This clone occurred once. V is TRBV5-1 and J is TRBJ2-7; the match to TRBD1 covers 7 bases. Per the germline V gene, CDR1 is SGHRS and CDR2 is YFSETQ. Trimming removed 4 bases from V and 5 bases from J; junction bases left unmatched: 9. This CDR3 contains 14 residues. The CDR3 sequence is CASSVPGGSNEQYF. The CDR3 coding sequence is TGCGCCAGCAGCGTTCCAGGGGGTTCCAACGAGCAGTACTTC.

The chain carries TRBV9 and TRBJ2-5; D might be TRBD2 (6 bases). CDR3 size: 14 residues. V dropped 3 bases and J dropped 2 bases, with 11 bases sitting between them. Germline V lookup: CDR1 SGDLS, CDR2 YYNGEE. CDR3 nucleotides: TGTGCCAGCAGCGCCGGGGGAAGTCAAGAGACCCAGTACTTC. Protein product: CASSAGGSQETQYF.

CDR3 coding DNA: TGTGCCAGCAGCTTACGGGAAAAACTGTTTTTT. The encoded protein is CASSLREKLFF. The rearrangement uses TRBV7-2 and TRBJ1-4; no clear D. This CDR3 is 11 amino acids long. CDR1 is SGHTA and CDR2 is FQGNSA in the germline V gene. The V gene lost 2 bases and the J gene lost 8 bases, with 3 bases spanning the gap.

This chain connects TRBV3-1 (or the pseudogene TRBV3-2) to TRBJ1-1; 10 bases are shared with TRBD1. The germline CDR1 and CDR2 sequences are LGHDT and YNNKEL (reference sequence). This CDR3 has 16 amino acids. V gave up 4 bases and J gave up 5 bases; unmatched junction bases: 10. Written as DNA, the CDR3 is TGTGCCAGCAGCCGACGAGGACAGGGGGTAGTAACTGAAGCTTTCTTT. Encoded protein: CASSRRGQGVVTEAFF.

In its sample, this clone was seen a few times. The V call is TRBV12-3 or TRBV12-4, the J call TRBJ1-1, with D perhaps matching TRBD1 (5 bases). This CDR3 is 11 amino acids long. V lost 10 bases, J lost 11 bases, and 17 bases lay in between. The CDR3 DNA reads as TGTGCCACAGGGAGGTGGGAAAGGGCTTTCTTT. Its translation is CATGRWERAFF.

The rearrangement joins TRBV7-9 to TRBJ2-7; 12 bases are a match to TRBD2. The CDR3 runs to 16 residues. CDR1 and CDR2 (germline): SEHNR, FQNEAQ (reference sequence). V gave up 0 bases and J gave up 4 bases; unmatched junction bases: 4. Here the CDR3 reads CASSLALTSGGYEQYF. DNA of the CDR3: TGTGCCAGCAGCTTAGCGCTCACTAGCGGGGGGTACGAGCAGTACTTC. Using reference TRBV7-9 and TRBJ2-7 for the parts outside the CDR3, the full variable domain is DTGVSQNPRHKITKRGQNVTFRCDPISEHNRLYWYRQTLGQGPEFLTYFQNEAQLEKSRLLSDRFSAERPKGSFSTLEIQRTEQGDSAMYLCASSLALTSGGYEQYFGPGTRLTVT.

The chain is built from TRBV9 and TRBJ1-1, with 7 bases fitting TRBD1. The germline CDR1 and CDR2 sequences are SGDLS and YYNGEE. V shed 4 bases and J 4 bases; nucleotides not matched to a gene: 4. The CDR3 is made up of 13 amino acids. This CDR3 is CASSLQGGTEAFF. The CDR3 nucleotides are TGTGCCAGCAGCCTCCAGGGGGGCACTGAAGCTTTCTTT.

The V gene is TRBV3-1 (or the pseudogene TRBV3-2), the J gene TRBJ2-5; 8 bases are shared with TRBD2. V shed 1 base and J 4 bases; nucleotides not matched to a gene: 8. The CDR3 is 16 amino acids. CDR1 and CDR2 (germline): LGHDT, YNNKEL (reference sequence). The CDR3 reads CASSQVSGSPGETQYF. For the CDR3, the DNA is TGTGCCAGCAGCCAAGTAAGCGGGAGTCCCGGAGAGACCCAGTACTTC.

The V and J genes are TRBV14 and TRBJ2-2; TRBD1 agrees at 8 bases. V was clipped by 5 bases and J by 1 base; unmatched bases: 9. CDR1 SGHDN and CDR2 FVKESK come from the germline V gene. The CDR3 is made up of 17 amino acids. CDR3 sequence: CASSSTGVAVNTGELFF. CDR3 in DNA: TGTGCCAGCAGCTCGACAGGGGTTGCGGTGAACACCGGGGAGCTGTTTTTT.

This clone was counted only a few times. The CDR3 loop is CASSQNRGRGYGYTF. CDR3 DNA sequence: TGTGCCAGCAGTCAAAACAGGGGGCGAGGGTATGGCTACACCTTC. The rearrangement joins TRBV27 to TRBJ1-2; TRBD1 agrees at 9 bases. Looked up from germline, CDR1 is MNHEY and CDR2 is SMNVEV (reference sequence). J gave up 5 bases and V 5 bases, and 9 bases lay outside the gene matches. The CDR3 has 15 amino acids.

The genes are TRBV12-3 or TRBV12-4 and TRBJ2-7, with TRBD1 matching 7 bases. This CDR3 has 13 residues. V was pared by 5 bases and J by 2 bases, with 3 bases of the junction left unmatched. The CDR3 region has the DNA TGTGCCAGCAGTCAGGGGACAGCCTACGAGCAGTACTTC. Amino acids: CASSQGTAYEQYF.

This clone was recorded a few times. The chain has TRBV5-1 and TRBJ2-1; 12 bases agree with TRBD2. In germline, CDR1 is SGHRS, CDR2 YFSETQ. Trimming removed 4 bases from V and 4 bases from J; junction bases left unmatched: 6. CDR3 length: 16 residues. This CDR3 is CASSVQGLAGYNEQFF. CDR3 coding DNA: TGCGCCAGCAGCGTGCAGGGACTAGCGGGTTACAATGAGCAGTTCTTC.

The chain carries TRBV6-4 and TRBJ2-3, with D unresolved. Trimming left V 0 bases short and J 6 bases short, with 4 bases between. This CDR3 is 12 amino acids long. The V gene's germline CDR1 is MRHNA and CDR2 SNTAGT. CDR3 nucleotide sequence: TGTGCCAGCAGTGACTCCGGGGATACGCAGTATTTT. Translated, it gives CASSDSGDTQYF.